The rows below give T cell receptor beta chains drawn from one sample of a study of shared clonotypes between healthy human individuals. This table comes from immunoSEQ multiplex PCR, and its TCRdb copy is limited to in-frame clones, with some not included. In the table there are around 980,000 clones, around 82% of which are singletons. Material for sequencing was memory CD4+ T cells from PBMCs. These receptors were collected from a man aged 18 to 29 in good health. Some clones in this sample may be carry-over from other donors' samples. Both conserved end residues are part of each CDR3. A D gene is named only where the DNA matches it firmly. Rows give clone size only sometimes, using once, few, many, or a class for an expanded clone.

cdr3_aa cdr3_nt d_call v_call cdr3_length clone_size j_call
CASSMAGLGKETEAFF TGTGCCAGTAGTATGGCGGGGCTTGGAAAAGAGACTGAAGCTTTCTTT . TRBV19 16 few TRBJ1-1
CASSHGQGPPESFF TGTGCCAGCAGCCACGGACAGGGCCCCCCGGAATCGTTCTTC TRBD1 TRBV2 14 once TRBJ2-1
CASRGRSLHSYEQYF TGTGCCAGCCGCGGGAGGTCCTTGCACTCCTACGAGCAGTACTTC TRBD2 TRBV27 15 . TRBJ2-7
CASSDYSSTYEQYF TGTGCCAGCAGTGATTACAGTAGTACCTACGAGCAGTACTTC . TRBV6-1 14 . TRBJ2-7
CASSIEGASNQPQHF TGTGCCAGTAGTATAGAGGGGGCAAGCAATCAGCCCCAGCATTTT . TRBV19 15 once TRBJ1-5
CASGSIIAGGTDTQYF TGTGCCAGCGGATCCATTATAGCGGGGGGCACAGATACGCAGTATTTT TRBD2 TRBV28 16 . TRBJ2-3
CASSPQGPSTNEKLFF TGTGCCAGCAGTCCTCAAGGTCCCTCAACTAATGAAAAACTGTTTTTT . TRBV2 16 . TRBJ1-4
CASSYGGLAGFHEQFF TGTGCCAGCAGCTACGGCGGACTAGCGGGATTTCATGAGCAGTTCTTC TRBD2 TRBV5-4 16 . TRBJ2-1
CASSVGHLNTEAFF TGTGCCAGCAGCGTAGGACACTTGAACACTGAAGCTTTCTTT . TRBV9 14 . TRBJ1-1
CASSPPASTETQYF TGTGCCAGCTCACCCCCGGCCTCCACCGAGACCCAGTACTTC . TRBV18 14 . TRBJ2-5
CASSLASSGQETQYF TGTGCCAGCAGCTTGGCGTCTAGCGGCCAAGAGACCCAGTACTTC TRBD2 TRBV5-4 15 . TRBJ2-5
CASSLVGYEQYF TGTGCCAGCAGCTTGGTCGGGTACGAGCAGTACTTC . TRBV5-4 12 . TRBJ2-7
CASSSGYDTEAFF TGTGCCAGCAGCTCAGGGTACGACACTGAAGCTTTCTTT . TRBV7-3 13 . TRBJ1-1
CASSESIGGLGNPYEQYF TGCGCCAGCAGTGAGTCTATAGGGGGACTAGGGAATCCCTACGAGCAGTACTTC TRBD2 TRBV10-1 18 . TRBJ2-7
CASSLARDSHYEQYF TGTGCCAGCAGTTTAGCCAGGGACAGTCACTACGAGCAGTACTTC TRBD1 TRBV27 15 . TRBJ2-7
CSVEGNEQFF TGCAGCGTTGAAGGGAATGAGCAGTTCTTC . TRBV29-1 10 . TRBJ2-1
CSAKGQGRGIYNEQFF TGCAGCGCCAAGGGACAGGGCAGGGGTATTTACAATGAGCAGTTCTTC TRBD1 TRBV29-1 16 . TRBJ2-1
CASSLLHRDTEAFF TGCGCCAGCAGCTTGTTACACAGAGACACTGAAGCTTTCTTT . TRBV5-1 14 . TRBJ1-1
CASSYYQSGANVLTF TGCGCCAGCAGCTACTACCAATCTGGGGCCAACGTCCTGACTTTC . TRBV5-1 15 few TRBJ2-6
CASSGGLVTDTQYF TGTGCCAGCAGTGGGGGACTAGTTACAGATACGCAGTATTTT TRBD2 TRBV6-1 14 . TRBJ2-3
CASSEAQRNTQYF TGTGCCAGCAGTGAAGCGCAAAGGAATACGCAGTATTTT . TRBV6-1 13 . TRBJ2-3
CASSTFTGGAEETQYF TGCGCCAGCAGCACGTTCACAGGGGGCGCAGAAGAGACCCAGTACTTC TRBD1 TRBV5-1 16 . TRBJ2-5
CASKRTGSNTEAFF TGTGCCAGCAAACGGACAGGCTCGAACACTGAAGCTTTCTTT TRBD1 TRBV2 14 . TRBJ1-1
CATSRGGTSYEQYF TGTGCCACCAGCAGAGGAGGTACCTCCTACGAGCAGTACTTC . TRBV15 14 . TRBJ2-7
CASSAGIGAGPYNEQFF TGTGCCAGCAGCGCGGGTATCGGAGCGGGTCCCTACAATGAGCAGTTCTTC . TRBV9 17 . TRBJ2-1
CASGRSGELFF TGTGCTAGTGGGCGTTCCGGGGAGCTGTTTTTT . TRBV12-5 11 many TRBJ2-2
CASSLQGTGGTGELFF TGTGCCAGCAGTTTACAAGGGACAGGGGGCACCGGGGAGCTGTTTTTT TRBD1 TRBV27 16 . TRBJ2-2